The following is a T cell receptor beta chain sequence with its context. Unmatched junction bases numbered 7, after V lost 5 bases and J lost 0 bases. CDR3 size: 17 residues. TCRdb analysed the RT-PCR reads with MiXCR anew, one entry per CDR3 protein. The profile covers hundreds of thousands of distinct CDR3 sequences, with 38% appearing a single time and roughly 10% taken by the ten largest. This entry comes from a study of patients and donors after allogeneic stem cell transplantation. The TCR was taken from a human donor who was either an allogeneic HSCT recipient or a stem cell or donor lymphocyte infusion donor (not recorded which). It is not recorded whose cells these are; they may come from a transplant donor. The sequenced sample was blood, either unsorted or a sorted T cell fraction (not recorded which). The chain uses TRBV12-3 or TRBV12-4 and TRBJ1-5; TRBD1 matches 10 bases. CDR3 amino acids: CASSRDRGTLSNQPQHF. CDR3 sequence (DNA): TGTGCCAGCAGTCGGGACAGGGGTACTCTTAGCAATCAGCCCCAGCATTTT.